Listed below are T cell receptor beta chains from one sample, sequenced in a study of shared clonotypes between healthy human individuals. Only in-frame clones appear in the TCRdb table, and some are missing; sequencing was by immunoSEQ multiplex PCR. The data hold about 2.1 million clones, with 93% observed a single time. Sequencing was done on a sample of naive CD8+ T cells from PBMCs. The receptors here all came from a man aged 18 to 29 in good health. Some clones in this sample may be carry-over from other donors' samples. CDR3s include the opening cysteine and the closing phenylalanine or tryptophan. The order of the fields is J gene, clone size, V gene, D gene, CDR3 DNA, CDR3 protein. The D gene is left open where the match is weak. For some rows the clone size is stated as once, few or many, or as a class when expanded; others skip it.

J gene: TRBJ2-1; clone size: -; V gene: TRBV14; D gene: TRBD2; CDR3 DNA: TGTGCCAGCAGCCCCTTCGTCCTGGGGGGGACCTACAATGAGCAGTTCTTC; CDR3 protein: CASSPFVLGGTYNEQFF
J gene: TRBJ2-2; clone size: -; V gene: TRBV28; D gene: TRBD1; CDR3 DNA: TGTGCCAGCAGTTTGGGACAGGGGTTAAGTTTTGGAGGGGAGCTGTTTTTT; CDR3 protein: CASSLGQGLSFGGELFF
J gene: TRBJ2-1; clone size: -; V gene: TRBV6-5; D gene: -; CDR3 DNA: TGTGCCAGCAGTTACACGCGGACCCCCTACAATGAGCAGTTCTTC; CDR3 protein: CASSYTRTPYNEQFF
J gene: TRBJ2-2; clone size: -; V gene: TRBV13; D gene: -; CDR3 DNA: TGTGCCAGCAGCTTTATGATTGACACCGGGGAGCTGTTTTTT; CDR3 protein: CASSFMIDTGELFF
J gene: TRBJ2-7; clone size: -; V gene: TRBV28; D gene: -; CDR3 DNA: TGTGCCAGCAGCCCCGATAACGACTACCCCTACGAGCAGTACTTC; CDR3 protein: CASSPDNDYPYEQYF
J gene: TRBJ2-1; clone size: -; V gene: TRBV2; D gene: TRBD2; CDR3 DNA: TGTGCCAGCGGGGGCGGAGGGAGAAGCGGGAGGCGGGATGAGCAGTTCTTC; CDR3 protein: CASGGGGRSGRRDEQFF
J gene: TRBJ2-1; clone size: -; V gene: TRBV13; D gene: -; CDR3 DNA: TGTGCCAGCAGCGGAAGGGGGACCCCGGGGAATGAGCAGTTCTTC; CDR3 protein: CASSGRGTPGNEQFF
J gene: TRBJ2-7; clone size: -; V gene: TRBV25-1; D gene: -; CDR3 DNA: TGTGCCAGCAGTGACTTCGGCAGGGGTGGTAACGAGCAGTACTTC; CDR3 protein: CASSDFGRGGNEQYF
J gene: TRBJ2-5; clone size: once; V gene: TRBV7-9; D gene: -; CDR3 DNA: TGTGCCAGCAGCTTAGTAGCAGGGTCCCAAGAGACCCAGTACTTC; CDR3 protein: CASSLVAGSQETQYF
J gene: TRBJ2-7; clone size: -; V gene: TRBV4-3; D gene: -; CDR3 DNA: TGCGCCAGCAGCCAAGCGATGGGGCGTTACGAGCAGTACTTC; CDR3 protein: CASSQAMGRYEQYF
J gene: TRBJ2-7; clone size: -; V gene: TRBV27; D gene: -; CDR3 DNA: TGTGCCAGCAGTTTATTCGGGAGCTCCTACGAGCAGTACTTC; CDR3 protein: CASSLFGSSYEQYF
J gene: TRBJ1-4; clone size: -; V gene: TRBV7-9; D gene: -; CDR3 DNA: TGTGCCAGCAGCTTCGAGGAGGAAAAACTGTTTTTT; CDR3 protein: CASSFEEEKLFF
J gene: TRBJ2-7; clone size: -; V gene: TRBV28; D gene: -; CDR3 DNA: TGTGCCAGCAGTGCTAACATCCGGGACGGACACTACGAGCAGTACTTC; CDR3 protein: CASSANIRDGHYEQYF
J gene: TRBJ2-1; clone size: -; V gene: TRBV29-1; D gene: -; CDR3 DNA: TGCAGCGTTTGTGGGGGAGACTCCTACAATGAGCAGTTCTTC; CDR3 protein: CSVCGGDSYNEQFF
J gene: TRBJ2-2; clone size: -; V gene: TRBV2; D gene: TRBD2; CDR3 DNA: TGTGCCAGCAGTCCCTCCGGCGGGAGGTACACCGGGGAGCTGTTTTTT; CDR3 protein: CASSPSGGRYTGELFF
J gene: TRBJ2-7; clone size: -; V gene: TRBV5-1; D gene: -; CDR3 DNA: TGCGCCAGCAGCTTGGATCACTATAGGGAGAGCTCCTACGAGCAGTACTTC; CDR3 protein: CASSLDHYRESSYEQYF
J gene: TRBJ2-7; clone size: -; V gene: TRBV28; D gene: TRBD2; CDR3 DNA: TGTGCCAGCAGGGCTAGCGGGAGTAACTACGAGCAGTACTTC; CDR3 protein: CASRASGSNYEQYF
J gene: TRBJ1-3; clone size: once; V gene: TRBV9; D gene: TRBD1; CDR3 DNA: TGTGCCAGCAGCGTAGCTACGACAGGGACTGGAAACACCATATATTTT; CDR3 protein: CASSVATTGTGNTIYF
J gene: TRBJ2-1; clone size: -; V gene: TRBV6-1; D gene: TRBD2; CDR3 DNA: TGTGCCAGCAGTGAATTGATTGCGGGGGGGGCCTACAATGAGCAGTTCTTC; CDR3 protein: CASSELIAGGAYNEQFF
J gene: TRBJ2-7; clone size: -; V gene: TRBV27; D gene: -; CDR3 DNA: TGTGCCAGCAGTTGGGGTCAATCCTACGAGCAGTACTTC; CDR3 protein: CASSWGQSYEQYF
J gene: TRBJ2-2; clone size: -; V gene: TRBV2; D gene: TRBD1; CDR3 DNA: TGTGCCACCCTGGGACAGGGAGAAAAGAACGGGGAGCTGTTTTTT; CDR3 protein: CATLGQGEKNGELFF
J gene: TRBJ2-1; clone size: -; V gene: TRBV27; D gene: TRBD2; CDR3 DNA: TGTGCCAGCAGTCCCCGGGACTACCTAAAAAGCGGGACCCGCTACAATGAGCAGTTCTTC; CDR3 protein: CASSPRDYLKSGTRYNEQFF
J gene: TRBJ2-7; clone size: -; V gene: TRBV6-1; D gene: TRBD1; CDR3 DNA: TGTGCCAGCAGGGACGACAGGGGGTACGAGCAGTACTTC; CDR3 protein: CASRDDRGYEQYF
J gene: TRBJ2-7; clone size: -; V gene: TRBV19; D gene: -; CDR3 DNA: TGTGCCAGTAGTATAGATTGGAGGGACAACGAGCAGTACTTC; CDR3 protein: CASSIDWRDNEQYF
J gene: TRBJ1-2; clone size: -; V gene: TRBV29-1; D gene: -; CDR3 DNA: TGCAGCGGACGAGCCGGGCAGGGAGATGGCTACACCTTC; CDR3 protein: CSGRAGQGDGYTF
J gene: TRBJ1-2; clone size: -; V gene: TRBV27; D gene: -; CDR3 DNA: TGTGCCAGCAGAAGCCTCCAGGGCTATGGCTACACCTTC; CDR3 protein: CASRSLQGYGYTF
J gene: TRBJ2-7; clone size: -; V gene: TRBV30; D gene: -; CDR3 DNA: TGTGCCTGGAGCGGACAGGGAGGGACCTACGAGCAGTACTTC; CDR3 protein: CAWSGQGGTYEQYF
J gene: TRBJ2-1; clone size: once; V gene: TRBV5-6; D gene: TRBD2; CDR3 DNA: TGTGCCAGCGCGCCGACTAGCGGGTATGATGTTGAGCAGTTCTTC; CDR3 protein: CASAPTSGYDVEQFF
J gene: TRBJ2-1; clone size: -; V gene: TRBV28; D gene: TRBD2; CDR3 DNA: TGTGCCAGCAGCAACGAGGGGCTAGCGGGCTACAATGAGCAGTTCTTC; CDR3 protein: CASSNEGLAGYNEQFF
J gene: TRBJ2-7; clone size: once; V gene: TRBV6-5; D gene: TRBD2; CDR3 DNA: TGTGCCAGCAGTTACTCGACCGGGACTAGACATTACGAGCAGTACTTC; CDR3 protein: CASSYSTGTRHYEQYF
J gene: TRBJ2-1; clone size: -; V gene: TRBV25-1; D gene: TRBD2; CDR3 DNA: TGTGCCAGCAGTGACCGGGGGGGCTACAATGAGCAGTTCTTC; CDR3 protein: CASSDRGGYNEQFF
J gene: TRBJ1-1; clone size: -; V gene: TRBV5-6; D gene: -; CDR3 DNA: TGTGCCAGCAGCTTCCAAGGAGAGGCTTTCTTT; CDR3 protein: CASSFQGEAFF
J gene: TRBJ2-5; clone size: -; V gene: TRBV7-9; D gene: -; CDR3 DNA: TGTGCCAGCAGCCCCCATCAATCCAGGGCGGTACAGTACTTC; CDR3 protein: CASSPHQSRAVQYF
J gene: TRBJ2-7; clone size: -; V gene: TRBV28; D gene: TRBD2; CDR3 DNA: TGTGCCAGTCTGGGACTAGAAAACCTTGGAGAGCAGTACTTC; CDR3 protein: CASLGLENLGEQYF
J gene: TRBJ1-1; clone size: -; V gene: TRBV18; D gene: TRBD1; CDR3 DNA: TGTGCCAGCTCACGGAGGACAGGAGGGGAATTGTGGACTGAAGCTTTCTTT; CDR3 protein: CASSRRTGGELWTEAFF
J gene: TRBJ1-1; clone size: -; V gene: TRBV18; D gene: -; CDR3 DNA: TGTGCCAGCTCACCAGTCGTCCCGGGGGCGGCGAACACTGAAGCTTTCTTT; CDR3 protein: CASSPVVPGAANTEAFF
J gene: TRBJ2-7; clone size: once; V gene: TRBV7-8; D gene: -; CDR3 DNA: TGTGCCAGCAGCGGAGGAATCCAGGGAAGGAACGAGCAGTACTTC; CDR3 protein: CASSGGIQGRNEQYF
J gene: TRBJ2-2; clone size: -; V gene: TRBV27; D gene: -; CDR3 DNA: TGTGCCAGCAGTTTAGGCTCCGGGGAGCTGTTTTTT; CDR3 protein: CASSLGSGELFF
J gene: TRBJ1-1; clone size: once; V gene: TRBV28; D gene: -; CDR3 DNA: TGTGCCACCAGCCCCAGTCCCACTGAAGCTTTCTTT; CDR3 protein: CATSPSPTEAFF
J gene: TRBJ2-2; clone size: -; V gene: TRBV4-3; D gene: TRBD1; CDR3 DNA: TGCGCCAGCAGCCAAGGAACAGGGGGTCTCACCGGGGAGCTGTTTTTT; CDR3 protein: CASSQGTGGLTGELFF
J gene: TRBJ2-2; clone size: -; V gene: TRBV15; D gene: TRBD1; CDR3 DNA: TGTGCCACCAGCAGTGACAGGGATACGAACACCGGGGAGCTGTTTTTT; CDR3 protein: CATSSDRDTNTGELFF
J gene: TRBJ2-2; clone size: -; V gene: TRBV4-1; D gene: -; CDR3 DNA: TGCGCCAGCAGCCAAGCACCGGGTCAAACGACCGGGGAGCTGTTTTTT; CDR3 protein: CASSQAPGQTTGELFF
J gene: TRBJ1-1; clone size: -; V gene: TRBV15; D gene: TRBD1; CDR3 DNA: TGTGCCACCAGCAGAGCCTTGGGGACAGGGATAACTGAAGCTTTCTTT; CDR3 protein: CATSRALGTGITEAFF
J gene: TRBJ2-5; clone size: -; V gene: TRBV9; D gene: -; CDR3 DNA: TGTGCCAGCAGCGCCCGGGTCGAGCCGCAAGAGACCCAGTACTTC; CDR3 protein: CASSARVEPQETQYF
J gene: TRBJ2-1; clone size: -; V gene: TRBV9; D gene: TRBD2; CDR3 DNA: TGTGCCAGCAGCGTAGCGGGGGCAGCGGGAGGGTACAATGAGCAGTTCTTC; CDR3 protein: CASSVAGAAGGYNEQFF
J gene: TRBJ2-1; clone size: -; V gene: TRBV27; D gene: TRBD2; CDR3 DNA: TGTGCCAGCAGTTTAGTGGGACTAGCCTACAATGAGCAGTTCTTC; CDR3 protein: CASSLVGLAYNEQFF
J gene: TRBJ2-1; clone size: -; V gene: TRBV7-9; D gene: TRBD2; CDR3 DNA: TGTGCCAGCAGCTTAGCGCGGGAGGATGAGCAGTTCTTC; CDR3 protein: CASSLAREDEQFF
J gene: TRBJ1-1; clone size: -; V gene: TRBV28; D gene: -; CDR3 DNA: TGTGCCAGCAGTTTCGAACAGACAAACACTGAAGCTTTCTTT; CDR3 protein: CASSFEQTNTEAFF
J gene: TRBJ2-2; clone size: -; V gene: TRBV7-7; D gene: -; CDR3 DNA: TGTGCCAGCAGCACTAACTACTCTAGCGGAGGGGGCACCGGGGAGCTGTTTTTT; CDR3 protein: CASSTNYSSGGGTGELFF
J gene: TRBJ2-1; clone size: -; V gene: TRBV14; D gene: -; CDR3 DNA: TGTGCCAGCAGCCAAGGACGGCCGTACAATGAGCAGTTCTTC; CDR3 protein: CASSQGRPYNEQFF
J gene: TRBJ1-4; clone size: -; V gene: TRBV11-2; D gene: -; CDR3 DNA: TGTGCCAGCAGCTTAGATCTTTTGACAGTTAATGAAAAACTGTTTTTT; CDR3 protein: CASSLDLLTVNEKLFF
J gene: TRBJ1-2; clone size: -; V gene: TRBV5-6; D gene: -; CDR3 DNA: TGTGCCAGCAGCTTGTCGAGGACCCCCTATGGCTACACCTTC; CDR3 protein: CASSLSRTPYGYTF
J gene: TRBJ2-1; clone size: -; V gene: TRBV25-1; D gene: -; CDR3 DNA: TGTGCCACCACAACTTGGGGGCAGGTTGAGCAGTTCTTC; CDR3 protein: CATTTWGQVEQFF
J gene: TRBJ2-3; clone size: -; V gene: TRBV4-2; D gene: TRBD2; CDR3 DNA: TGTGCCAGCAGCCCCCGCGCGGGTGGCACTAGCGGGGGGACAATCACAGATACGCAGTATTTT; CDR3 protein: CASSPRAGGTSGGTITDTQYF
J gene: TRBJ2-5; clone size: -; V gene: TRBV10-3; D gene: -; CDR3 DNA: TGTGCCATCAGTGAGTCGGGACCGCGACAGGTTGCAGAGACCCAGTACTTC; CDR3 protein: CAISESGPRQVAETQYF
J gene: TRBJ1-1; clone size: -; V gene: TRBV19; D gene: TRBD1; CDR3 DNA: TGTGCCAGTAGTGAAGACAGGGAGGGGAACACTGAAGCTTTCTTT; CDR3 protein: CASSEDREGNTEAFF
J gene: TRBJ2-5; clone size: -; V gene: TRBV4-3; D gene: TRBD2; CDR3 DNA: TGCGCCAGCAGCCCTGGGGTAGCGGGAGTCTCCGGGACCCAGTACTTC; CDR3 protein: CASSPGVAGVSGTQYF
J gene: TRBJ1-4; clone size: -; V gene: TRBV27; D gene: TRBD1; CDR3 DNA: TGTGCCAGCAGTTATCTTCACAGGGGGCGAACGGGTGGAGAAAAACTGTTTTTT; CDR3 protein: CASSYLHRGRTGGEKLFF
J gene: TRBJ2-2; clone size: once; V gene: TRBV19; D gene: -; CDR3 DNA: TGTGCCAGCCAAAGCCTCACCGGGGAGCTGTTTTTT; CDR3 protein: CASQSLTGELFF